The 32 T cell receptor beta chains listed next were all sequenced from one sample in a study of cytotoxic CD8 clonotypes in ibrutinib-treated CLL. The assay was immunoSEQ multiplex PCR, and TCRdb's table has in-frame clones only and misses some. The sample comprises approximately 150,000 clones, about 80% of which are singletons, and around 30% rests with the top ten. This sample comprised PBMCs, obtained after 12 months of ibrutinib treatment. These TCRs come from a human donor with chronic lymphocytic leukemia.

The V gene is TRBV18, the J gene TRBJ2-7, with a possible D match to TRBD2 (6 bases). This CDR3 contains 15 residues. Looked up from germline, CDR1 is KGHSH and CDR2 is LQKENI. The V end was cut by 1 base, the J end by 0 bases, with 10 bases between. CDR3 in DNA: TGTGCCAGCTCACCACGACTAGGGTACTCCTACGAGCAGTACTTC. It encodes CASSPRLGYSYEQYF.

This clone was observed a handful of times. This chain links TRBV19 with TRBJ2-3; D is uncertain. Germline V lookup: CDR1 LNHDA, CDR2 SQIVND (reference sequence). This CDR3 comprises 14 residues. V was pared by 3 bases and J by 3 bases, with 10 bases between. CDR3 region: CASSIGLGTDTQYF. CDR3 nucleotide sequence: TGTGCCAGTAGTATTGGATTGGGGACAGATACGCAGTATTTT.

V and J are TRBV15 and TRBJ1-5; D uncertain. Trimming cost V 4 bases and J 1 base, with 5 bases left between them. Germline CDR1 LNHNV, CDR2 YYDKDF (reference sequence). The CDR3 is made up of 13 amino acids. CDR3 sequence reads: CATSKDSNQPQHF. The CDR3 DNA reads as TGTGCCACCAGCAAAGACAGCAATCAGCCCCAGCATTTT.

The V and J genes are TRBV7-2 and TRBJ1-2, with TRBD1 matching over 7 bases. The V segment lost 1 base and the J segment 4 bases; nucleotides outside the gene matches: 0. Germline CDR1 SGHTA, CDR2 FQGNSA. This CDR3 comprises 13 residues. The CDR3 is CASSLDRGYGYTF. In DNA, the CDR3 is TGTGCCAGCAGCTTAGACAGGGGCTATGGCTACACCTTC. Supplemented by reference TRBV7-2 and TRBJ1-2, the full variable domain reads GAGVSQSPSNKVTEKGKDVELRCDPISGHTALYWYRQSLGQGLEFLIYFQGNSAPDKSGLPSDRFSAERTGGSVSTLTIQRTQQEDSAVYLCASSLDRGYGYTFGSGTRLTVV.

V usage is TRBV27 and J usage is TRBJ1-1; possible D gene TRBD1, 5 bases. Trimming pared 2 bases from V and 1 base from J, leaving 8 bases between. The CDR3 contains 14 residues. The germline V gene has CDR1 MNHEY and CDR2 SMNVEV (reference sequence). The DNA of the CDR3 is TGTGCCAGCAGTTTAGGCGGGGGGAACACTGAAGCTTTCTTT. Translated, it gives CASSLGGGNTEAFF.

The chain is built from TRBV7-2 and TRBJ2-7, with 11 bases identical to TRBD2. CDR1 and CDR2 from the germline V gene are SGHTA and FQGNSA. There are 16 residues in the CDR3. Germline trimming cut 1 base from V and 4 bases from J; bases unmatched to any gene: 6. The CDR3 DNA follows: TGTGCCAGCAGCTTAGACCGGCTAGCGGGAGGTTACGAGCAGTACTTC. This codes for CASSLDRLAGGYEQYF.

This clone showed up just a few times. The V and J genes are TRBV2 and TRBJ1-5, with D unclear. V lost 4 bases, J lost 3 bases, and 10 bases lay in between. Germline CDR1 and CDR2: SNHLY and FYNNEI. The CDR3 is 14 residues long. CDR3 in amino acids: CASSGRQNNQPQHF. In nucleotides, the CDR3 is TGTGCCAGCAGTGGGCGACAAAACAATCAGCCCCAGCATTTT.

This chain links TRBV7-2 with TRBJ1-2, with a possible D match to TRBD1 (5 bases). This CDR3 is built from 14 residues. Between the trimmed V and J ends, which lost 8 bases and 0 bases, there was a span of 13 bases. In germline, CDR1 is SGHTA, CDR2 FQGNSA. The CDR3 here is CASGRGGTNYGYTF. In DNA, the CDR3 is TGTGCCAGCGGGAGGGGCGGTACTAACTATGGCTACACCTTC.

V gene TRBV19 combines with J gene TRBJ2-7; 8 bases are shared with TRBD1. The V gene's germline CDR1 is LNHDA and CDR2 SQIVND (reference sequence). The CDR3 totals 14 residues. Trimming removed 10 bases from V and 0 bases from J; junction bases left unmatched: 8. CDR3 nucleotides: TGTGCCACCAAACAGGGGGTTGTCTCCTACGAGCAGTACTTC. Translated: CATKQGVVSYEQYF.

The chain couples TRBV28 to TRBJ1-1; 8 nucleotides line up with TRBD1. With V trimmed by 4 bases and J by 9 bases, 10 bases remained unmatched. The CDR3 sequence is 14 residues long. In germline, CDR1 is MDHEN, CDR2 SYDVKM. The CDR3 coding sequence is TGTGCCAGCAGTTACGCGGACAGGGTGAATCAAGCTTTCTTT. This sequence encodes CASSYADRVNQAFF.

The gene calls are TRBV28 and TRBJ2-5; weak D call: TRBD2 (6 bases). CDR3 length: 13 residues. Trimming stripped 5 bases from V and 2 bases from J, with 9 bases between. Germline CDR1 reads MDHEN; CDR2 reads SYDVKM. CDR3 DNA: TGTGCCAGCAGTACCGGGAGTCAAGAGACCCAGTACTTC. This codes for CASSTGSQETQYF.

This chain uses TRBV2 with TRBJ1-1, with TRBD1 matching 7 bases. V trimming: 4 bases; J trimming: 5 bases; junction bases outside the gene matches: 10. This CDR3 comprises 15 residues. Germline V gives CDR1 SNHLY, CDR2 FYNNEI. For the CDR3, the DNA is TGTGCCAGCAGTGCCCTCGGACAGGATAGGACTGAAGCTTTCTTT. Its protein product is CASSALGQDRTEAFF.

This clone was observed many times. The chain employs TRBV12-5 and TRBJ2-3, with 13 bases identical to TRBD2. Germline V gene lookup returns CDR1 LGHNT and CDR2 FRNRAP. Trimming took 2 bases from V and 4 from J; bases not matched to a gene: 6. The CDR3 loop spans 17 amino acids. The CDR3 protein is CASGLRTSGRAPDTQYF. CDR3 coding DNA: TGTGCTAGTGGTTTGAGAACTAGCGGGAGGGCCCCAGATACGCAGTATTTT. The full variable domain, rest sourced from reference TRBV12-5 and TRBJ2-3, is DARVTQTPRHKVTEMGQEVTMRCQPILGHNTVFWYRQTMMQGLELLAYFRNRAPLDDSGMPKDRFSAEMPDATLATLKIQPSEPRDSAVYFCASGLRTSGRAPDTQYFGPGTRLTVL.

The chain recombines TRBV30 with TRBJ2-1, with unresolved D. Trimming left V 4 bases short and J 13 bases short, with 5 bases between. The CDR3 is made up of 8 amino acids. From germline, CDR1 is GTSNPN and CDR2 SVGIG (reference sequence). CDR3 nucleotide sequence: TGTGCCTGGACGGTTCAGTTCTTC. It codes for CAWTVQFF.

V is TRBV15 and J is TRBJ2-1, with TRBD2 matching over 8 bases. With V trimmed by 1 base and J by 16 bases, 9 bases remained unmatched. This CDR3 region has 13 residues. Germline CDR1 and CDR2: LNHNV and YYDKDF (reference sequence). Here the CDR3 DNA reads TGTGCCACCAGCAGAGGTCTTAGCGGGGTCCCTTTCTTC. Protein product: CATSRGLSGVPFF.

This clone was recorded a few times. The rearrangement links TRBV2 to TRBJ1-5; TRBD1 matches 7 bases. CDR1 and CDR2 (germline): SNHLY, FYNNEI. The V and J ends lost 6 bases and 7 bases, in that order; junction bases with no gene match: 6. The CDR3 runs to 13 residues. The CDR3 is CASSGTGVQPQHF. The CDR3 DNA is TGTGCCAGCAGCGGTACAGGGGTCCAGCCCCAGCATTTT.

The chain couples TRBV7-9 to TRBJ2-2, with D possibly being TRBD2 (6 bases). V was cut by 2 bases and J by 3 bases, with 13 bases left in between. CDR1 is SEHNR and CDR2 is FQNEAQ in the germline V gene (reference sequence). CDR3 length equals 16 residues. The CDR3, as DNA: TGTGCCAGCAGCTTACGGGGGTCGGGGGACACCGGGGAGCTGTTTTTT. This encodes CASSLRGSGDTGELFF.

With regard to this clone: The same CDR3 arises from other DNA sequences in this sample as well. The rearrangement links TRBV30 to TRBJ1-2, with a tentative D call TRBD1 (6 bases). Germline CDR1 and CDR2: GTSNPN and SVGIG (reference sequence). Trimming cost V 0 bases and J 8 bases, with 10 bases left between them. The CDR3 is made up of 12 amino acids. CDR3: CAWSVGGYGYTF. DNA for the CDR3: TGTGCCTGGAGTGTAGGGGGTTACGGCTACACCTTC.

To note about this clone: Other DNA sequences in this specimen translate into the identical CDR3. DNA for the CDR3: TGTGCCTGGAGCCTTATCCAAAAGGGGCGGGGAGGGGGAGATACGCAGTATTTT. This sequence encodes CAWSLIQKGRGGGDTQYF. The rearrangement links TRBV30 to TRBJ2-3; TRBD2 is a possible D gene (7 bases). The CDR3 is 18 residues long. Deletions cut 3 bases from V and 5 bases from J, with 27 bases between. The germline gives CDR1 GTSNPN, CDR2 SVGIG (reference sequence).

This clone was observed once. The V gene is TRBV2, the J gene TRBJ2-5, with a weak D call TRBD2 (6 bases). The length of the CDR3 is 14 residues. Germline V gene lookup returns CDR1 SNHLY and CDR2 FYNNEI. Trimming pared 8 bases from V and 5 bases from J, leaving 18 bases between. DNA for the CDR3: TGTGCCAGCCCCCTACGGCGGGATTTCGAGACCCAGTACTTC. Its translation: CASPLRRDFETQYF.

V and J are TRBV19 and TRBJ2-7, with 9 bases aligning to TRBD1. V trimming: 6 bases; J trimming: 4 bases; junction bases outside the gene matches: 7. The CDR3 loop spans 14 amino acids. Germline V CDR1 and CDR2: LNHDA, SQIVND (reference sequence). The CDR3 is CASSLRDRVYEQYF. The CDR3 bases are TGTGCCAGTAGCCTACGGGACAGGGTGTACGAGCAGTACTTC. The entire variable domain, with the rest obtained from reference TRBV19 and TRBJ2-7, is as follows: DGGITQSPKYLFRKEGQNVTLSCEQNLNHDAMYWYRQDPGQGLRLIYYSQIVNDFQKGDIAEGYSVSREKKESFPLTVTSAQKNPTAFYLCASSLRDRVYEQYFGPGTRLTVT.

CDR3 sequence reads: CASSLGSAGYYEQYF. The CDR3 DNA follows: TGTGCCAGCAGCTTAGGGTCCGCCGGTTACTACGAGCAGTACTTC. V and J are TRBV7-2 and TRBJ2-7; D is unresolved. This CDR3 has 15 amino acids. V gave up 1 base and J gave up 3 bases, with 13 bases separating them. Germline-derived CDR1 and CDR2 are SGHTA and FQGNSA.

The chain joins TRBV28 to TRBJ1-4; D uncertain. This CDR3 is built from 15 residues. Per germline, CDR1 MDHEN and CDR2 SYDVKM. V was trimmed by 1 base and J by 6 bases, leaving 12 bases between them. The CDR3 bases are TGTGCCAGCAGTTTATTGGAAAGAAGCGATGAAAAACTGTTTTTT. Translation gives CASSLLERSDEKLFF.

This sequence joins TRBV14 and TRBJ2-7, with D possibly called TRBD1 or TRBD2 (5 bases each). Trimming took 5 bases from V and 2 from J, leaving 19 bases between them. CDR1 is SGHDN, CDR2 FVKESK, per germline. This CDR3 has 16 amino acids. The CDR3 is CASSSQVGTIPYEQYF. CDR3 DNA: TGTGCCAGCAGCTCCCAGGTAGGGACCATTCCCTACGAGCAGTACTTC.

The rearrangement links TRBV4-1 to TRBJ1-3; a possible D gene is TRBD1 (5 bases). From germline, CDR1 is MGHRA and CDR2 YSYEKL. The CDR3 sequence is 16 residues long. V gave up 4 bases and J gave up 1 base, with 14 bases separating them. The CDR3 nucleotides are TGCGCCAGCAGCCCCTTTGGGGCAGGGTCTGGAAACACCATATATTTT. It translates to CASSPFGAGSGNTIYF.

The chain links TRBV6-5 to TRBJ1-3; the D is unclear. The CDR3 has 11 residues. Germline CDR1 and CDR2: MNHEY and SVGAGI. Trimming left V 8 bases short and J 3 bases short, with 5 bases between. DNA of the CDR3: TGTGCCAGCTACCTTGGAAACACCATATATTTT. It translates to CASYLGNTIYF.

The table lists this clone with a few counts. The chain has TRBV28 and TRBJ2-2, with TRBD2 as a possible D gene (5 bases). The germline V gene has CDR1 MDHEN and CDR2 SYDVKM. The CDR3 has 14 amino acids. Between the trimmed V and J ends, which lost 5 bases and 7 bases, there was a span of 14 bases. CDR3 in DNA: TGTGCCAGCAGTCCCGCGGGTGGTGGCGGGGAGCTGTTTTTT. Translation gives CASSPAGGGGELFF.

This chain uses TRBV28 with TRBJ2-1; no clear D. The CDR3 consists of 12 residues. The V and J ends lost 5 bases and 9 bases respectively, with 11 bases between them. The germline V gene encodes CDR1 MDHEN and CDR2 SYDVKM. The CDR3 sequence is CASSPKFGEQFF. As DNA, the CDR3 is TGTGCCAGCAGTCCCAAGTTTGGTGAGCAGTTCTTC.

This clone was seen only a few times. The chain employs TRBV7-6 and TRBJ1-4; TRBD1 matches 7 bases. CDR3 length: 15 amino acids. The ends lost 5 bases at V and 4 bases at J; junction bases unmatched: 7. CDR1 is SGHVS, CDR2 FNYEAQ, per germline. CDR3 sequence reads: CASSPEGQRNEKLFF. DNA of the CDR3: TGTGCCAGCAGCCCGGAGGGACAGCGTAATGAAAAACTGTTTTTT.

The CDR3 nucleotides are TGTGCCAGCAGCTCCGGGGCCAATCAGCCCCAGCATTTT. Protein sequence: CASSSGANQPQHF. This chain connects TRBV7-6 to TRBJ1-5; a weak D match, TRBD1 (5 bases). Per germline, CDR1 SGHVS and CDR2 FNYEAQ. V was trimmed by 4 bases and J by 3 bases, leaving 7 bases between them. The CDR3 is 13 amino acids.

CDR3 in DNA: TGTGCCAGCAGTTTAGTACAGGGGGTTACTGAAGCTTTCTTT. Protein product: CASSLVQGVTEAFF. V is TRBV27 and J is TRBJ1-1; TRBD1 matches 8 bases. Germline CDR1 MNHEY, CDR2 SMNVEV (reference sequence). This CDR3 spans 14 amino acids. V was clipped by 2 bases and J by 5 bases; unmatched bases: 4.

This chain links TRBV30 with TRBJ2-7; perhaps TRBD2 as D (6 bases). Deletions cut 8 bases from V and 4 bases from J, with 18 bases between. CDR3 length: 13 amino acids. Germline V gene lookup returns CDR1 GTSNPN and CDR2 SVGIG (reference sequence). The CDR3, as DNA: TGTGCCGGAACGGGACTTCGAGGGTACGAGCAGTACTTC. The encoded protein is CAGTGLRGYEQYF.